These 27 T cell receptor beta chains originate from one sample sequenced in a study of PD-L1 blockade in urothelial cancer. Here immunoSEQ multiplex PCR was the method, and the copy in TCRdb shows in-frame clones only, minus some. Of about 52,000 clones in the sample, around 77% were seen once. Sequenced material: PBMCs, taken around atezolizumab (anti-PD-L1) treatment. Every receptor here comes from a man between 65 and 80 years old with urothelial cancer.

The chain carries TRBV4-3 and TRBJ2-3; 10 bases map to TRBD2. V gave up 5 bases and J gave up 7 bases; unmatched junction bases: 12. This CDR3 is built from 16 residues. Germline CDR1 reads LGHNA; CDR2 reads YSLEER. The CDR3 reads CASSFTGTSAGNTQYF. CDR3 DNA sequence: TGCGCCAGCAGCTTCACCGGGACTAGCGCAGGGAATACGCAGTATTTT.

The rearrangement joins TRBV4-1 to TRBJ2-3; tentatively, D is TRBD2 (5 bases). The CDR3 is 17 amino acids. Trimming left V 4 bases short and J 4 bases short, with 21 bases between. Germline CDR1 reads MGHRA; CDR2 reads YSYEKL. CDR3 sequence (DNA): TGCGCCAGCAGCCCCCTTTTGAGGGCCGGGCAGGCAGATACGCAGTATTTT. It yields the protein CASSPLLRAGQADTQYF.

J is TRBJ2-5 and V is TRBV14, with D possibly being TRBD2 (6 bases). Germline CDR1 and CDR2: SGHDN and FVKESK. The CDR3 extends over 15 amino acids. With 3 bases removed from V and 1 base from J, the gap between germline ends came to 12 bases. DNA of the CDR3: TGTGCCAGCAGCCAGATGCTCGGGGGCCAAGAGACCCAGTACTTC. It translates to CASSQMLGGQETQYF.

This clone was counted once. The chain has TRBV5-1 and TRBJ2-3; 7 bases are shared with TRBD1. The CDR3 runs 15 residues. The ends lost 0 bases at V and 0 bases at J; junction bases unmatched: 1. Germline-derived CDR1 and CDR2 are SGHRS and YFSETQ. The CDR3 sequence is CASSLGDSSTDTQYF. Written as DNA, the CDR3 is TGCGCCAGCAGCTTGGGGGACAGCAGCACAGATACGCAGTATTTT. Full variable domain (rest looked up from reference TRBV5-1 and TRBJ2-3): KAGVTQTPRYLIKTRGQQVTLSCSPISGHRSVSWYQQTPGQGLQFLFEYFSETQRNKGNFPGRFSGRQFSNSRSEMNVSTLELGDSALYLCASSLGDSSTDTQYFGPGTRLTVL.

This clone was observed a handful of times. The chain employs TRBV7-3 and TRBJ2-2; 12 bases agree with TRBD2. Germline CDR1 SGHTA, CDR2 FQGTGA. The CDR3 covers 16 residues. V shed 5 bases and J 4 bases; nucleotides not matched to a gene: 5. The CDR3 loop is CASSPGLAGFTGELFF. CDR3 nucleotides: TGTGCCAGCAGCCCCGGACTAGCGGGATTCACCGGGGAGCTGTTTTTT.

Here the CDR3 reads CASSPDGGTANTEAFF. CDR3 in DNA: TGTGCCAGCTCACCGGACGGGGGGACTGCGAACACTGAAGCTTTCTTT. The chain employs TRBV18 and TRBJ1-1, with TRBD1 as a possible D gene (5 bases). This CDR3 spans 16 amino acids. Trimming shortened V by 3 bases and J by 1 base, and 15 bases separated the two germline ends. Germline V gene data show CDR1 as KGHSH and CDR2 as LQKENI.

This chain links TRBV10-3 with TRBJ2-3, with TRBD2 as a possible D gene (5 bases). Trimming took 2 bases from V and 0 from J, leaving 6 bases between them. Germline CDR1 ENHRY, CDR2 SYGVKD. CDR3 length: 14 residues. The CDR3 DNA follows: TGTGCCATCAGTGAGAGAGGGAGCACAGATACGCAGTATTTT. Translated: CAISERGSTDTQYF.

The chain joins TRBV7-2 to TRBJ1-5; TRBD1 aligns across 9 bases. Germline V gene sequence: CDR1 SGHTA, CDR2 FQGNSA. The CDR3 is 14 residues long. With V trimmed by 5 bases and J by 4 bases, 3 bases remained unmatched. CDR3 residues: CASSRQGVNQPQHF. In DNA form, the CDR3 reads TGTGCCAGCAGCAGACAGGGGGTGAATCAGCCCCAGCATTTT.

The chain joins TRBV6-6 to TRBJ2-5; 8 bases are shared with TRBD1. Losses at the gene ends were 6 bases for V and 4 bases for J; bases not matched to a gene: 13. This CDR3 has 16 residues. Germline-derived CDR1 and CDR2 are MNHNY and SVGAGI (reference sequence). CDR3 loop: CASSPGQGAIRETQYF. The CDR3 DNA reads TGTGCCAGCAGCCCAGGACAGGGCGCAATACGAGAGACCCAGTACTTC.

V usage is TRBV6-5 and J usage is TRBJ2-7; 9 bases line up with TRBD1. Trimming at V came to 6 bases and at J to 4 bases, leaving 7 bases not matched to a gene. This CDR3 has 14 residues. Germline CDR1 MNHEY, CDR2 SVGAGI. In DNA form, the CDR3 reads TGTGCCAGCAGGAGGGGACAGGGTAGGTACGAGCAGTACTTC. Translated, it gives CASRRGQGRYEQYF.

V usage is TRBV19 and J usage is TRBJ2-3; possibly TRBD2 for D (6 bases). Germline lookup yields CDR1 LNHDA and CDR2 SQIVND (reference sequence). The CDR3 contains 16 residues. The V gene lost 3 bases and the J gene lost 2 bases, with 15 bases spanning the gap. The CDR3 spells CASSMLGGAVTDTQYF. The CDR3 nucleotides read TGTGCCAGTAGTATGCTCGGAGGGGCGGTCACAGATACGCAGTATTTT.

The V gene is TRBV11-1, the J gene TRBJ2-1; 7 bases fit TRBD2. This CDR3 is 15 amino acids long. V gave up 4 bases and J gave up 0 bases; unmatched junction bases: 3. Germline CDR1 SGHAT, CDR2 FQDESV (reference sequence). The CDR3 spells CASSSGRSSYNEQFF. CDR3 DNA sequence: TGTGCCAGCAGCTCCGGGAGGAGCTCCTACAATGAGCAGTTCTTC.

The chain uses TRBV7-2 and TRBJ2-3; 7 bases agree with TRBD1. V trimming: 1 base; J trimming: 3 bases; junction bases outside the gene matches: 4. The germline V gene encodes CDR1 SGHTA and CDR2 FQGNSA. CDR3 length: 15 amino acids. CDR3 DNA: TGTGCCAGCAGCTTAGGAGGGGGCAGGACAGATACGCAGTATTTT. Amino acid sequence: CASSLGGGRTDTQYF.

The CDR3 is CASSFRGEQFF. In DNA, the CDR3 is TGTGCCAGCAGTTTTAGGGGTGAGCAGTTCTTC. The chain links TRBV28 to TRBJ2-1, with a possible D match to TRBD1 (5 bases). The germline V and J ends were trimmed by 3 bases and 9 bases, with 6 bases remaining between them. Germline CDR1 reads MDHEN; CDR2 reads SYDVKM. The CDR3 covers 11 residues. Supplemented by reference TRBV28 and TRBJ2-1, the full variable domain reads DVKVTQSSRYLVKRTGEKVFLECVQDMDHENMFWYRQDPGLGLRLIYFSYDVKMKEKGDIPEGYSVSREKKERFSLILESASTNQTSMYLCASSFRGEQFFGPGTRLTVL.

The chain links TRBV5-1 to TRBJ2-7; weak D call: TRBD1 (6 bases). Germline V gene sequence: CDR1 SGHRS, CDR2 YFSETQ. The CDR3 runs to 13 residues. V was trimmed by 7 bases and J by 1 base, leaving 12 bases between them. CDR3 sequence reads: CASAAGVSYEQYF. CDR3 nucleotide sequence: TGCGCCAGCGCGGCAGGGGTATCCTACGAGCAGTACTTC.

The chain combines TRBV4-3 with TRBJ1-5; D remains unclear. V lost 0 bases, J lost 7 bases, and 10 bases lay in between. Germline assignment: CDR1 LGHNA and CDR2 YSLEER. This CDR3 spans 14 amino acids. CDR3 protein: CASSQEVSGQPQHF. Here the CDR3 DNA reads TGCGCCAGCAGCCAAGAGGTGTCGGGACAGCCCCAGCATTTT.

The chain links TRBV7-2 to TRBJ1-1; no clear D gene. This CDR3 contains 16 residues. V lost 7 bases to trimming and J lost 3 bases, with 21 bases between them. Germline V gene sequence: CDR1 SGHTA, CDR2 FQGNSA. The CDR3 is CASTLRRGRFDTEAFF. In DNA form, the CDR3 reads TGTGCCAGCACTTTACGTAGAGGGCGGTTTGACACTGAAGCTTTCTTT. The entire variable domain, with the rest obtained from reference TRBV7-2 and TRBJ1-1, is as follows: GAGVSQSPSNKVTEKGKDVELRCDPISGHTALYWYRQSLGQGLEFLIYFQGNSAPDKSGLPSDRFSAERTGGSVSTLTIQRTQQEDSAVYLCASTLRRGRFDTEAFFGQGTRLTVV.

The gene calls are TRBV7-2 and TRBJ2-7; the D gene is possibly TRBD2 (6 bases). Per the germline V gene, CDR1 is SGHTA and CDR2 is FQGNSA. Between the trimmed V and J ends, which lost 1 base and 12 bases, there was a span of 16 bases. The CDR3 has 13 residues. CDR3 nucleotides: TGTGCCAGCAGCTTAGAATGGGAGGACCGGGGGTACTTC. It translates to CASSLEWEDRGYF.

This chain joins TRBV5-1 and TRBJ2-7; D might be TRBD1 (6 bases). The CDR3 totals 13 residues. Germline values: CDR1 SGHRS, CDR2 YFSETQ. The V and J ends lost 4 bases and 7 bases respectively, with 15 bases between them. CDR3 region: CASSLGQRAEQYF. The CDR3 region has the DNA TGCGCCAGCAGCCTCGGACAGCGTGCTGAGCAGTACTTC.

CDR3: CASSVTEAYEQYF. The DNA for the CDR3 is TGCGCCAGCAGCGTTACCGAGGCCTACGAGCAGTACTTC. The chain couples TRBV5-1 to TRBJ2-7; D gene unclear. V was pared by 4 bases and J by 2 bases, with 10 bases between. This CDR3 spans 13 amino acids. Germline CDR1 SGHRS, CDR2 YFSETQ.

This chain uses TRBV2 with TRBJ2-7; no clear D. Germline V gene data show CDR1 as SNHLY and CDR2 as FYNNEI. Trimming stripped 7 bases from V and 0 bases from J, with 10 bases between. The CDR3 is 13 residues long. CDR3 region: CASTTASSYEQYF. The CDR3 DNA reads as TGTGCCAGCACAACCGCTAGCTCCTACGAGCAGTACTTC.

The chain employs TRBV7-2 and TRBJ2-2, with D possibly being TRBD1 (5 bases). CDR1 is SGHTA, CDR2 FQGNSA, per germline. V was trimmed by 4 bases and J by 2 bases, leaving 11 bases between them. This CDR3 comprises 15 residues. CDR3 coding DNA: TGTGCCAGCAGCTCCAGGGTCCTTAACACCGGGGAGCTGTTTTTT. This gives the protein CASSSRVLNTGELFF.

In its sample, this clone ranks as medium-sized. The J gene is TRBJ1-1, the V gene TRBV5-4; weak D call: TRBD1 (6 bases). With 0 bases removed from V and 3 bases from J, the gap between germline ends came to 12 bases. Germline assignment: CDR1 SGHNT and CDR2 YYREEE (reference sequence). The CDR3 consists of 15 residues. CDR3 residues: CASSLARRTDTEAFF. DNA of the CDR3: TGTGCCAGCAGCTTGGCGCGCAGGACAGACACTGAAGCTTTCTTT.

The V gene is TRBV18, the J gene TRBJ1-1; D perhaps matches TRBD1 (6 bases). The CDR3 spans 18 residues. The germline V and J ends were trimmed by 3 bases and 0 bases, with 20 bases remaining between them. Per the germline V gene, CDR1 is KGHSH and CDR2 is LQKENI. CDR3 in DNA: TGTGCCAGCTCACCGTTCAAAACAGGGAAACTCGTGAACACTGAAGCTTTCTTT. Translating gives CASSPFKTGKLVNTEAFF.

The V and J genes are TRBV18 and TRBJ1-2; D gene unclear. V was shortened by 2 bases and J by 4 bases, with 11 bases between the two germline ends. This CDR3 has 14 amino acids. Germline CDR1 is KGHSH and CDR2 is LQKENI. CDR3 in DNA: TGTGCCAGCTCACCATCGGATTCAGGCTATGGCTACACCTTC. Residues: CASSPSDSGYGYTF.

V and J are TRBV11-2 and TRBJ2-7; D may be TRBD2 (5 bases). Germline V gene lookup returns CDR1 SGHAT and CDR2 FQNNGV. The ends were cut back, 2 bases at V and 4 bases at J, with 6 bases in the middle. CDR3 length: 12 amino acids. Written as DNA, the CDR3 is TGTGCCAGCAGCTTAACTAGTTACGAGCAGTACTTC. Translation gives CASSLTSYEQYF.

The rearrangement uses TRBV7-8 and TRBJ2-1, with 11 nucleotides matching TRBD2. Germline V gene data show CDR1 as SGHVS and CDR2 as FQNEAQ. The CDR3 sequence is 15 residues long. Trimming took 5 bases from V and 9 from J; bases not matched to a gene: 9. CDR3 sequence reads: CASSRTSGLGSEQFF. CDR3 DNA sequence: TGTGCCAGCAGCAGGACTAGCGGGCTTGGTAGTGAGCAGTTCTTC.